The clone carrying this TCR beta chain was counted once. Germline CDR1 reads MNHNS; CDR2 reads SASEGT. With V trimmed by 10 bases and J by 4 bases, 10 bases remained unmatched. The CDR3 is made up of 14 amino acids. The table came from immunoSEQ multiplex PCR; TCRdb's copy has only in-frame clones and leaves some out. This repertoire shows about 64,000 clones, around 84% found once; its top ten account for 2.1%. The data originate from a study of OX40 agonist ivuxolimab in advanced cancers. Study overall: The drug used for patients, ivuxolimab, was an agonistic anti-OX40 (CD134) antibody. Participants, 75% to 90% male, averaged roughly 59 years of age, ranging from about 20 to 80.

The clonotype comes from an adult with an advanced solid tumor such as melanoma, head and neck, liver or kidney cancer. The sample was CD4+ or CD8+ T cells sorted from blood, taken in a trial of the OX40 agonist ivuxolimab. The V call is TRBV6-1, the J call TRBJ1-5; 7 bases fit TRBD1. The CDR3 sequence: CATCDRVRNQPQHF. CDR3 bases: TGTGCCACCTGCGACAGGGTTCGGAATCAGCCCCAGCATTTT.